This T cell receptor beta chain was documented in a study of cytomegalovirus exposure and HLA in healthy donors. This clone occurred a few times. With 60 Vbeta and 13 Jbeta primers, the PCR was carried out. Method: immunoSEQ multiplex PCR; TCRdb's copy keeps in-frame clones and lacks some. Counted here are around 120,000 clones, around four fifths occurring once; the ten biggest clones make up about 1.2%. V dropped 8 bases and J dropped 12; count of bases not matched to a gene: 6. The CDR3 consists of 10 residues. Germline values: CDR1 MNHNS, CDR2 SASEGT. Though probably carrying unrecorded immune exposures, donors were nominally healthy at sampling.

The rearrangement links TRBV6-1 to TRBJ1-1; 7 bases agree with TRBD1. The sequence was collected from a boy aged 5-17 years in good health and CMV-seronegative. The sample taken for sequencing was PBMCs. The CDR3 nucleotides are TGTGCCAGCCAGGGGGAGGCTCCTTTCTTT. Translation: CASQGEAPFF.